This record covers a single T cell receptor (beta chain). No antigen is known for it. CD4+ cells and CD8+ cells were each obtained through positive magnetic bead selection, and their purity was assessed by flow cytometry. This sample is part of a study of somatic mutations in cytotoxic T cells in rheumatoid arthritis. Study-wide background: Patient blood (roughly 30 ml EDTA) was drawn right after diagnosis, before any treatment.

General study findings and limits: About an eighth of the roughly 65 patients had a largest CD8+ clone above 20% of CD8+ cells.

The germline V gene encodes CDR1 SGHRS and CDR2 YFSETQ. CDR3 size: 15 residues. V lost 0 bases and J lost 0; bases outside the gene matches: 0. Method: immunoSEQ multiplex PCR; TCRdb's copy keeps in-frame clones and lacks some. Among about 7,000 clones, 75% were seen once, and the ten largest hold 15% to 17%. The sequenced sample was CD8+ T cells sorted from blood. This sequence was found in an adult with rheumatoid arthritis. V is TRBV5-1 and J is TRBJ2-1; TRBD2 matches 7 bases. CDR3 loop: CASSLGGGSYNEQFF. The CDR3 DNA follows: TGCGCCAGCAGCTTGGGCGGGGGCTCCTACAATGAGCAGTTCTTC.